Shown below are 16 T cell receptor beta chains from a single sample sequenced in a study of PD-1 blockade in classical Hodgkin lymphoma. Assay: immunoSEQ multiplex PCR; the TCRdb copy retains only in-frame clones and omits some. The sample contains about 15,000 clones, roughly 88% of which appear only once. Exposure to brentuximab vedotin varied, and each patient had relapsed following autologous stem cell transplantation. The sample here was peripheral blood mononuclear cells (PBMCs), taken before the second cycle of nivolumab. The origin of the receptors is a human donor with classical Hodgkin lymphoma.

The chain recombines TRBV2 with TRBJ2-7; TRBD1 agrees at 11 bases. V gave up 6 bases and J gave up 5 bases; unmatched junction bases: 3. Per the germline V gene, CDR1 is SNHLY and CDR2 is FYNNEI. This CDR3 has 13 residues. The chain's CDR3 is CASRGTGGNEQYF. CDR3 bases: TGTGCCAGCAGAGGGACAGGGGGAAACGAGCAGTACTTC.

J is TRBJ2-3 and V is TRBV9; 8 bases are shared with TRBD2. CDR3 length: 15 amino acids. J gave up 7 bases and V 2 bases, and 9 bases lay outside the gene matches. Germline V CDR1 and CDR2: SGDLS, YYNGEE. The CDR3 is CASSVGPGGTNTQYF. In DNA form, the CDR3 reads TGTGCCAGCAGCGTGGGTCCGGGAGGGACGAATACGCAGTATTTT. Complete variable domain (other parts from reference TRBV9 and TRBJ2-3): DSGVTQTPKHLITATGQRVTLRCSPRSGDLSVYWYQQSLDQGLQFLIQYYNGEERAKGNILERFSAQQFPDLHSELNLSSLELGDSALYFCASSVGPGGTNTQYFGPGTRLTVL.

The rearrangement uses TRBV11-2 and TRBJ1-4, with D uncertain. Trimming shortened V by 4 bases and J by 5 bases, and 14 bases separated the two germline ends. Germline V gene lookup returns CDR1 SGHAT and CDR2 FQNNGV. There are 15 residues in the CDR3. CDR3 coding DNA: TGTGCCAGCAGCTCGGACTCTGACCAGAATGAAAAACTGTTTTTT. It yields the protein CASSSDSDQNEKLFF. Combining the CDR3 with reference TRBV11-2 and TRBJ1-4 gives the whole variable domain EAGVAQSPRYKIIEKRQSVAFWCNPISGHATLYWYQQILGQGPKLLIQFQNNGVVDDSQLPKDRFSAERLKGVDSTLKIQPAKLEDSAVYLCASSSDSDQNEKLFFGSGTQLSVL.

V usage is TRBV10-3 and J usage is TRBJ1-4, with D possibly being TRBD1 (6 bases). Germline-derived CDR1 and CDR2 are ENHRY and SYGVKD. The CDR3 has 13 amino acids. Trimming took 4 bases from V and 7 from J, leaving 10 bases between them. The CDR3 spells CAISVQGGEKLFF. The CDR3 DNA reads TGTGCCATCAGTGTACAGGGAGGTGAAAAACTGTTTTTT.

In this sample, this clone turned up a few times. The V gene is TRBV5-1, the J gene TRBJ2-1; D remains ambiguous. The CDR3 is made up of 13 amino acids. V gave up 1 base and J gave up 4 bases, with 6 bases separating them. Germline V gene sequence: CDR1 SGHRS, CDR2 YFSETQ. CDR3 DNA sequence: TGCGCCAGCAGCTTGACCGATTACAATGAGCAGTTCTTC. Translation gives CASSLTDYNEQFF. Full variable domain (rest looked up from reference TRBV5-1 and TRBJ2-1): KAGVTQTPRYLIKTRGQQVTLSCSPISGHRSVSWYQQTPGQGLQFLFEYFSETQRNKGNFPGRFSGRQFSNSRSEMNVSTLELGDSALYLCASSLTDYNEQFFGPGTRLTVL.

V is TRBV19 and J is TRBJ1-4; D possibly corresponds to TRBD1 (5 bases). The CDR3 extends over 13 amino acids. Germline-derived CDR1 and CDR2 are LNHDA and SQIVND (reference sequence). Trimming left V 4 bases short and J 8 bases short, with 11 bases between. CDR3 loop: CASSRGQREKLFF. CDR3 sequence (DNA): TGTGCCAGTAGTAGAGGACAAAGAGAAAAACTGTTTTTT. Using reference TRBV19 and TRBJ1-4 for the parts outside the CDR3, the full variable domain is DGGITQSPKYLFRKEGQNVTLSCEQNLNHDAMYWYRQDPGQGLRLIYYSQIVNDFQKGDIAEGYSVSREKKESFPLTVTSAQKNPTAFYLCASSRGQREKLFFGSGTQLSVL.

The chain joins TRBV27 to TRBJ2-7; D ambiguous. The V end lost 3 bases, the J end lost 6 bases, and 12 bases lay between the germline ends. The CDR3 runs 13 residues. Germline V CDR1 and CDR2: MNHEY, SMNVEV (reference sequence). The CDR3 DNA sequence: TGTGCCAGCAGTTTCGGACGGCGACGCGAGCAGTACTTC. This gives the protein CASSFGRRREQYF.

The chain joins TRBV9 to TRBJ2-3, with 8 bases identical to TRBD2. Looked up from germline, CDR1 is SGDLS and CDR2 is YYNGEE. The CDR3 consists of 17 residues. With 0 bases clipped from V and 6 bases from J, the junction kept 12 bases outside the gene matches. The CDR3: CASSVAGAGGPPDTQYF. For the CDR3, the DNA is TGTGCCAGCAGCGTAGCTGGGGCGGGAGGCCCACCGGATACGCAGTATTTT.

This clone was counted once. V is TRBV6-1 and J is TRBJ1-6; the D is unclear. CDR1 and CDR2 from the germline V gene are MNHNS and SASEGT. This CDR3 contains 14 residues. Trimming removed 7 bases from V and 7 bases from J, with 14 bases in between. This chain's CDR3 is CASKNVFYNSPLHF. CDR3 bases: TGTGCCAGCAAAAACGTATTTTACAATTCACCCCTCCACTTT.

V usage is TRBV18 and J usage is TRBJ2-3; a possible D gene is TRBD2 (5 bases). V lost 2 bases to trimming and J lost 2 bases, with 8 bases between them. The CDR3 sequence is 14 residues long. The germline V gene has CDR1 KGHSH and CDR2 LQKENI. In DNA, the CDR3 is TGTGCCAGCTCACCAGGACTCAACACAGATACGCAGTATTTT. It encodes CASSPGLNTDTQYF.

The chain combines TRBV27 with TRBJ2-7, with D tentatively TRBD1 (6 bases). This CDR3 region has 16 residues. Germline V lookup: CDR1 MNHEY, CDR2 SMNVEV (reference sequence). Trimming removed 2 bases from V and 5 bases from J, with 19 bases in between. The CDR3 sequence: CASSLGPRGLNDEQYF. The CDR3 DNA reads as TGTGCCAGCAGTTTAGGCCCCAGGGGATTAAATGACGAGCAGTACTTC.

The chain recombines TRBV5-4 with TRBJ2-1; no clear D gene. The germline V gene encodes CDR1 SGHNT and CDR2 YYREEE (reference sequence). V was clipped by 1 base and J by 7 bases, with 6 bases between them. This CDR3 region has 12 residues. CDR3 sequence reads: CASSLPLNEQFF. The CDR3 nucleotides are TGTGCCAGCAGCTTGCCCCTGAATGAGCAGTTCTTC.

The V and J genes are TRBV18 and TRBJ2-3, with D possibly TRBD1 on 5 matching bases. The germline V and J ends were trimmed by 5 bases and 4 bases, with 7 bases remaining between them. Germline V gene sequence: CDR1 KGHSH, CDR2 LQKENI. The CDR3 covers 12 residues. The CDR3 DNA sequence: TGTGCCAGCTCATCGACAGCAGATACGCAGTATTTT. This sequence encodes CASSSTADTQYF.

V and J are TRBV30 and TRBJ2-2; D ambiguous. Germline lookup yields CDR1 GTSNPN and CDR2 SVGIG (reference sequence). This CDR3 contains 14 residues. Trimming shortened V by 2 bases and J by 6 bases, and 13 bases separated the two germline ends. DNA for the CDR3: TGTGCCTGGAGTCTAGGTCTATCGTCCGGGGAGCTGTTTTTT. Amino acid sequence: CAWSLGLSSGELFF.

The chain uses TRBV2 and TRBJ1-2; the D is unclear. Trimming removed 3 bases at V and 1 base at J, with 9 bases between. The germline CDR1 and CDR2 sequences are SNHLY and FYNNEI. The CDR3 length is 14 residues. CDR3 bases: TGTGCCAGCAGTGAGGTCCGGGGTAACTATGGCTACACCTTC. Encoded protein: CASSEVRGNYGYTF.

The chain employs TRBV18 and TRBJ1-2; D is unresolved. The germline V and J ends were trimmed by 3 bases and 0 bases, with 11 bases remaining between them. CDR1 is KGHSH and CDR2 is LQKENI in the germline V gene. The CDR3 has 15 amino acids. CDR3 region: CASSPPGRANYGYTF. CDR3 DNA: TGTGCCAGCTCACCCCCCGGACGGGCTAACTATGGCTACACCTTC.